The rows below give T cell receptor beta chains drawn from one sample of a study of blood T cell repertoires in COVID-19. Method: immunoSEQ multiplex PCR; TCRdb's copy keeps in-frame clones and lacks some. Of 250,000 to 300,000 clones in the sample, just under 90% were seen once. Sequencing used peripheral blood. The source of these receptors is a woman aged 25-40 years with COVID-19, enrolled during active disease. The CDR3 runs from the conserved cysteine through the conserved F or W. Rows may omit the clone size; those that give it use once, few, many or a size class.

V: TRBV19
length: 19
J: TRBJ1-1
size: NA
CDR3: CASSIGGHRAAPWNTEAFF

V: TRBV6-2/TRBV6-3
length: 18
J: TRBJ2-2
size: NA
CDR3: CASSSPRWRGTYTGELFF

V: TRBV4-1
length: 18
J: TRBJ2-3
size: NA
CDR3: CASSRLATSGGSTDTQYF

V: TRBV13
length: 15
J: TRBJ1-3
size: NA
CDR3: CASSSDRDTGNTIYF

V: TRBV5-6
length: 15
J: TRBJ1-1
size: NA
CDR3: CASSTTTGFVTEAFF

V: TRBV19
length: 12
J: TRBJ1-1
size: NA
CDR3: CASETGNTEAFF

V: TRBV18
length: 16
J: TRBJ2-7
size: NA
CDR3: CASSPLGTGTPYEQYF

V: TRBV28
length: 14
J: TRBJ1-1
size: few
CDR3: CASHVTGTGAEAFF

V: TRBV5-4
length: 14
J: TRBJ1-1
size: NA
CDR3: CASSQGQGVPEAFF

V: TRBV7-9
length: 15
J: TRBJ2-7
size: once
CDR3: CASSLDGGGPYEQYF

V: TRBV19
length: 17
J: TRBJ1-6
size: once
CDR3: CASSAGQISSYNSPLHF

V: TRBV5-1
length: 22
J: TRBJ1-5
size: NA
CDR3: CASSLAGHQDTHLLRCNQPQHF

V: TRBV2
length: 13
J: TRBJ1-1
size: few
CDR3: CASSVQGTTEAFF

V: TRBV6-5
length: 14
J: TRBJ2-3
size: NA
CDR3: CASREGVGTDTQYF

V: TRBV3-1/TRBV3-2
length: 15
J: TRBJ2-7
size: once
CDR3: CASSLGAGQGYEQYF

V: TRBV9
length: 19
J: TRBJ2-3
size: NA
CDR3: CASSVALPLAGIDTDTQYF

V: TRBV4-1
length: 15
J: TRBJ1-3
size: few
CDR3: CASSRDSRSGNTIYF

V: TRBV2
length: 12
J: TRBJ1-4
size: once
CDR3: CASTGYNEKLFF

V: TRBV3-1/TRBV3-2
length: 12
J: TRBJ2-1
size: NA
CDR3: CASSHSRGEQFF

V: TRBV10-3
length: 13
J: TRBJ2-1
size: once
CDR3: CAISGTRRDEQFF

V: TRBV7-2
length: 14
J: TRBJ2-5
size: NA
CDR3: CASSLVMTGATQYF

V: TRBV7-8
length: 15
J: TRBJ2-7
size: NA
CDR3: CASSSRQGRPYEQYF

V: TRBV6-4
length: 17
J: TRBJ1-6
size: NA
CDR3: CASSDPRGGRSNSPLHF

V: TRBV4-1
length: 16
J: TRBJ1-4
size: few
CDR3: CASSPWQGAFNEKLFF

V: TRBV19
length: 14
J: TRBJ2-7
size: once
CDR3: CASSDKTVSYEQYF

V: TRBV5-1
length: 17
J: TRBJ1-6
size: NA
CDR3: CASSSGTAEDYNSPLHF

V: TRBV19
length: 13
J: TRBJ1-2
size: once
CDR3: CASSIDPVFGYTF

V: TRBV3-1/TRBV3-2
length: 15
J: TRBJ2-1
size: NA
CDR3: CASRSQGSSYNEQFF

V: TRBV6-6
length: 14
J: TRBJ1-2
size: NA
CDR3: CASSAGTGNYGYTF

V: TRBV29-1
length: 13
J: TRBJ1-1
size: NA
CDR3: CSVEDRTGAEAFF

V: TRBV6-6
length: 15
J: TRBJ1-2
size: NA
CDR3: CASSYSKGELGGYTF

V: TRBV7-9
length: 13
J: TRBJ1-5
size: NA
CDR3: CASSPVPGQPQHF

V: TRBV6-6
length: 14
J: TRBJ2-7
size: NA
CDR3: CASSRQGGTYEQYF

V: TRBV19
length: 14
J: TRBJ1-1
size: NA
CDR3: CASSFQAANTEAFF

V: TRBV18
length: 15
J: TRBJ1-5
size: NA
CDR3: CASSPYAGFDQPQHF

V: TRBV5-1
length: 16
J: TRBJ2-1
size: NA
CDR3: CASSTYFTGLYNEQFF

V: TRBV18
length: 19
J: TRBJ2-7
size: NA
CDR3: CASSPRLLNAGDISYEQYF

V: TRBV29-1
length: 13
J: TRBJ1-1
size: NA
CDR3: CSVKEGARTEAFF

V: TRBV9
length: 17
J: TRBJ2-3
size: NA
CDR3: CASSVGLAGAPSDTQYF